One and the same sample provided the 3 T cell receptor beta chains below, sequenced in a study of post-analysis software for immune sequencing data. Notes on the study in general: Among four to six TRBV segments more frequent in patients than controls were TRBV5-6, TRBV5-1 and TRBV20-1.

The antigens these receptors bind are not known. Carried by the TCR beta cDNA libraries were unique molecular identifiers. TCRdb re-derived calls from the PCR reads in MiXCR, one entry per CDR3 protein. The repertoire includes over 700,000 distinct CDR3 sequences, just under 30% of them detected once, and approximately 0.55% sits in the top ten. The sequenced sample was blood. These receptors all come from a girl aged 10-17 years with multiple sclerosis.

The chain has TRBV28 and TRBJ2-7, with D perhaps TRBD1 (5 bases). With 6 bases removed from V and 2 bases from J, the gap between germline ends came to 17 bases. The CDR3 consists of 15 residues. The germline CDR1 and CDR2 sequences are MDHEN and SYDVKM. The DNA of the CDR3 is TGTGCCAGCAGCCCGACCTGGGTAGGGGCCTACGAGCAGTACTTC. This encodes CASSPTWVGAYEQYF.

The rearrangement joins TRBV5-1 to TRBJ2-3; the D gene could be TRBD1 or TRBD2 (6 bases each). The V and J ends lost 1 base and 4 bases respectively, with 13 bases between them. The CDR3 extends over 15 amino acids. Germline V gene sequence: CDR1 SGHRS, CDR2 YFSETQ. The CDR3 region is CASSLITGAADTQYF. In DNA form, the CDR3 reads TGCGCCAGCAGCTTGATAACGGGGGCCGCAGATACGCAGTATTTT. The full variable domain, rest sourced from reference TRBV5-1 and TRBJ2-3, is KAGVTQTPRYLIKTRGQQVTLSCSPISGHRSVSWYQQTPGQGLQFLFEYFSETQRNKGNFPGRFSGRQFSNSRSEMNVSTLELGDSALYLCASSLITGAADTQYFGPGTRLTVL.

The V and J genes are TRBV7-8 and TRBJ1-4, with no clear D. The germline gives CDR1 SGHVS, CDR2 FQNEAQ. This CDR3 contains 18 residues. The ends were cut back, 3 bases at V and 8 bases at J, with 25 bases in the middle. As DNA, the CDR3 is TGTGCCAGCAGCTTCGCTCGGCAGTGGAGGAGCAATGAGGAAAAACTGTTTTTT. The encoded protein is CASSFARQWRSNEEKLFF. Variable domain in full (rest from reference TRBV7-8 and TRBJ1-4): GAGVSQSPRYKVAKRGQDVALRCDPISGHVSLFWYQQALGQGPEFLTYFQNEAQLDKSGLPSDRFFAERPEGSVSTLKIQRTQQEDSAVYLCASSFARQWRSNEEKLFFGSGTQLSVL.